This T cell receptor beta chain comes out of a study of beta chain features in type 1 diabetes. General study results and limits: Within each of all four CD4+ subsets, Type 1 diabetes patients had TCRB CDR3s that were moderately but significantly shorter.

Trimming stripped 0 bases from V and 0 bases from J, with 6 bases between. This CDR3 comprises 14 residues. Germline V lookup: CDR1 SGHRS, CDR2 YFSETQ. Expressed TCRB transcripts were sequenced because the entire RNA isolate underwent reverse transcription. Sequencing was performed with immunoSEQ multiplex PCR; in TCRdb, only in-frame clones are kept and a portion is missing. This table has around 120,000 clones, roughly 17% appearing once. With respect to this clone: The antigen remains unidentified.

The J gene is TRBJ1-1, the V gene TRBV5-1; the D is unclear. The sample consisted of central memory CD4+ T cells from blood. This clonotype originated in a young man with type 1 diabetes. The CDR3 loop reads CASSLAAVNTEAFF. DNA for the CDR3: TGCGCCAGCAGCTTGGCTGCAGTGAACACTGAAGCTTTCTTT.